This record covers a single TCR beta chain. Sequencing was performed with immunoSEQ multiplex PCR; in TCRdb, only in-frame clones are kept and a portion is missing. The repertoire holds fewer than 120,000 clones, with roughly four fifths as singletons. These data belong to a study of blood T cell repertoires in COVID-19. The sequenced sample was peripheral blood. The source is a woman between 55 and 75 years old with acute or convalescent COVID-19.

This CDR3 reads CASSVGGAGGNEQYF. CDR3 nucleotides: TGTGCCAGCAGCGTCGGGGGAGCGGGGGGGAACGAGCAGTACTTC. The rearrangement uses TRBV9 and TRBJ2-7; 10 bases align to TRBD2. CDR1 and CDR2 from the germline V gene are SGDLS and YYNGEE. Unmatched junction bases numbered 7, after V lost 2 bases and J lost 5 bases. CDR3 length equals 15 residues.